What follows are 30 T cell receptor beta chains derived from one specimen sequenced in a study of shared clonotypes between healthy human individuals. Libraries were prepared by immunoSEQ multiplex PCR; TCRdb keeps only in-frame clonotypes and omits some of them. The repertoire has roughly 570,000 clones, about 98% of them found once; the top ten carry 0.3%. Positive CCR7 selection of CD45RO-negative cells yielded the naive CD8 cells, and terminally differentiated effector memory CD45RA+ cells were excluded. Input material: naive CD8+ T cells sorted from blood. The source is a man aged 25-45 years in good health.

The chain joins TRBV27 to TRBJ2-3, with 11 bases fitting TRBD2. Unmatched junction bases numbered 5, after V lost 2 bases and J lost 4 bases. This CDR3 is 16 amino acids long. Germline V gene data show CDR1 as MNHEY and CDR2 as SMNVEV (reference sequence). The CDR3 sequence is CASSLGSGRAADTQYF. The CDR3, as DNA: TGTGCCAGCAGTTTAGGTAGCGGGAGGGCAGCAGATACGCAGTATTTT.

The chain employs TRBV9 and TRBJ1-2; D unclear. The ends were cut back, 3 bases at V and 2 bases at J, with 11 bases in the middle. Germline loops: CDR1 SGDLS, CDR2 YYNGEE. The CDR3 is 14 amino acids. CDR3 nucleotides: TGTGCCAGCAGCGCCTTTGGAGAGAACTATGGCTACACCTTC. As protein: CASSAFGENYGYTF.

The chain employs TRBV27 and TRBJ2-7; D is ambiguous. The CDR3 has 14 residues. The ends were cut back, 5 bases at V and 6 bases at J, with 17 bases in the middle. Germline values: CDR1 MNHEY, CDR2 SMNVEV (reference sequence). CDR3 nucleotides: TGTGCCAGCAGTCCTGAGACACCGTGGATCGAGCAGTACTTC. This gives the protein CASSPETPWIEQYF.

The chain combines TRBV30 with TRBJ2-7; D is possibly TRBD1 or TRBD2 (6 bases each). V was cut by 8 bases and J by 1 base, with 21 bases left in between. The CDR3 extends over 15 amino acids. Per the germline V gene, CDR1 is GTSNPN and CDR2 is SVGIG (reference sequence). The CDR3 reads CARDTGGPTSYEQYF. As DNA, the CDR3 is TGTGCCCGCGACACCGGGGGCCCTACATCCTACGAGCAGTACTTC. The full variable domain, with the rest looked up from reference TRBV30 and TRBJ2-7, is SQTIHQWPATLVQPVGSPLSLECTVEGTSNPNLYWYRQAAGRGLQLLFYSVGIGQISSEVPQNLSASRPQDRQFILSSKKLLLSDSGFYLCARDTGGPTSYEQYFGPGTRLTVT.

This sequence joins TRBV5-6 and TRBJ1-3, with D unclear. Germline CDR1 and CDR2: SGHDT and YYEEEE. V was cut by 2 bases and J by 0 bases, with 9 bases left in between. The CDR3 totals 15 residues. CDR3 residues: CASSLAGLSGNTIYF. The CDR3 nucleotides are TGTGCCAGCAGCTTAGCCGGGCTCTCTGGAAACACCATATATTTT.

The rearrangement links TRBV15 to TRBJ1-5, with D hard to call. Looked up from germline, CDR1 is LNHNV and CDR2 is YYDKDF (reference sequence). The CDR3 has 14 amino acids. Trimming cost V 1 base and J 6 bases, with 10 bases left between them. The CDR3 sequence is CATSRGGVVQPQHF. The CDR3 nucleotides read TGTGCCACCAGCAGAGGTGGAGTCGTTCAGCCCCAGCATTTT.

This chain joins TRBV6-4 and TRBJ2-1; D is unclear. The V end was cut by 0 bases, the J end by 4 bases, with 7 bases between. This CDR3 region has 14 residues. The germline V gene has CDR1 MRHNA and CDR2 SNTAGT. In nucleotides, the CDR3 is TGTGCCAGCAGTGACTCTGAAGGGTACAATGAGCAGTTCTTC. Residues: CASSDSEGYNEQFF.

J is TRBJ2-3 and V is TRBV7-9; D possibly corresponds to TRBD2 (5 bases). The V end lost 4 bases, the J end lost 0 bases, and 8 bases lay between the germline ends. Germline loops: CDR1 SEHNR, CDR2 FQNEAQ (reference sequence). The length of the CDR3 is 14 residues. CDR3 loop: CASSSEGSTDTQYF. CDR3 coding DNA: TGTGCCAGCAGCTCTGAGGGTAGCACAGATACGCAGTATTTT.

This sequence joins TRBV9 and TRBJ2-7; D unclear. In germline, CDR1 is SGDLS, CDR2 YYNGEE. The CDR3 is 12 residues long. The V end lost 4 bases, the J end lost 3 bases, and 8 bases lay between the germline ends. The CDR3 region is CASSLNHYEQYF. In DNA form, the CDR3 reads TGTGCCAGCAGCCTTAACCACTACGAGCAGTACTTC. Full variable domain (missing parts from reference TRBV9 and TRBJ2-7): DSGVTQTPKHLITATGQRVTLRCSPRSGDLSVYWYQQSLDQGLQFLIQYYNGEERAKGNILERFSAQQFPDLHSELNLSSLELGDSALYFCASSLNHYEQYFGPGTRLTVT.

This clone was recorded once. The chain employs TRBV7-8 and TRBJ1-4; TRBD1 is a possible D gene (6 bases). Germline CDR1 SGHVS, CDR2 FQNEAQ. The CDR3 runs 14 residues. Trimming cost V 5 bases and J 8 bases, with 15 bases left between them. The CDR3 region is CASSPWQGNEKLFF. The CDR3 DNA reads TGTGCCAGCAGCCCCTGGCAGGGGAACGAAAAACTGTTTTTT. Filled out from reference TRBV7-8 and TRBJ1-4, the complete variable domain reads GAGVSQSPRYKVAKRGQDVALRCDPISGHVSLFWYQQALGQGPEFLTYFQNEAQLDKSGLPSDRFFAERPEGSVSTLKIQRTQQEDSAVYLCASSPWQGNEKLFFGSGTQLSVL.

In the case of this clone: Its ends do not fully match the called genes, so a read error is possible. V and J are TRBV7-9 and TRBJ2-7; 11 bases agree with TRBD2. Germline CDR1 is SEHNR and CDR2 is FQNEAQ (reference sequence). CDR3 length equals 12 residues. In nucleotides, the CDR3 is TGTGCCAGCAGTCCTCTAGCGGGAGGACTCCTCTTC. Protein product: CASSPLAGGLLF.

CDR3 nucleotide sequence: TGTGCCACCAGCAGAGATAGTCGGGGCTCAGGACAAGAGACCCAGTACTTC. This encodes CATSRDSRGSGQETQYF. The chain links TRBV15 to TRBJ2-5, with D possibly called TRBD1 or TRBD2 (5 bases each). V shed 0 bases and J shed 2 bases, with 16 bases lying between them. The CDR3 is 17 amino acids. The germline CDR1 and CDR2 sequences are LNHNV and YYDKDF (reference sequence). The complete variable domain, with remaining parts taken from reference TRBV15 and TRBJ2-5, reads DAMVIQNPRYQVTQFGKPVTLSCSQTLNHNVMYWYQQKSSQAPKLLFHYYDKDFNNEADTPDNFQSRRPNTSFCFLDIRSPGLGDTAMYLCATSRDSRGSGQETQYFGPGTRLLVL.

CDR3 region: CAISKSSEEGRFF. The CDR3 DNA reads TGTGCCATCAGTAAATCTTCAGAGGAGGGGCGGTTCTTC. V gene TRBV10-3 combines with J gene TRBJ2-1; TRBD2 is a possible D gene (6 bases). The germline V gene encodes CDR1 ENHRY and CDR2 SYGVKD. Trimming removed 5 bases from V and 15 bases from J, with 20 bases in between. CDR3 length equals 13 residues.

A remark on this clone: At the DNA level, this CDR3 is encoded by other sequences in the same sample as well. This rearrangement joins TRBV7-3 to TRBJ2-5; 8 bases align to TRBD2. V shed 5 bases and J 1 base; nucleotides not matched to a gene: 3. The length of the CDR3 is 14 residues. Germline V gene lookup returns CDR1 SGHTA and CDR2 FQGTGA. CDR3 DNA sequence: TGTGCCAGCAGCCCGGGAGGGGGCCAAGAGACCCAGTACTTC. Amino acid sequence: CASSPGGGQETQYF.

The chain carries TRBV9 and TRBJ2-7; 9 positions match TRBD2. The CDR3 spans 14 residues. Losses at the gene ends were 2 bases for V and 4 bases for J; bases not matched to a gene: 4. Per germline, CDR1 SGDLS and CDR2 YYNGEE. CDR3 in amino acids: CASSVASGKYEQYF. CDR3 nucleotides: TGTGCCAGCAGCGTGGCTAGCGGGAAATACGAGCAGTACTTC.

The chain recombines TRBV7-9 with TRBJ2-1; no reliable D call. The CDR3 is 14 amino acids. V gave up 5 bases and J gave up 7 bases, with 15 bases separating them. Germline-derived CDR1 and CDR2 are SEHNR and FQNEAQ (reference sequence). CDR3 region: CASSAMAVPNEQFF. Here the CDR3 DNA reads TGTGCCAGCAGCGCAATGGCCGTCCCGAATGAGCAGTTCTTC.

This chain joins TRBV9 and TRBJ2-2, with TRBD2 matching over 7 bases. V dropped 7 bases and J dropped 5; count of bases not matched to a gene: 2. The length of the CDR3 is 12 residues. The germline gives CDR1 SGDLS, CDR2 YYNGEE. Here the CDR3 reads CASGGGTGELFF. The CDR3, as DNA: TGTGCCAGCGGGGGAGGGACCGGGGAGCTGTTTTTT.

V gene TRBV15 combines with J gene TRBJ2-1; TRBD2 matches at 7 bases. Trimming cost V 3 bases and J 13 bases; bases outside gene matches: 12. The CDR3 has 14 amino acids. The germline V gene encodes CDR1 LNHNV and CDR2 YYDKDF (reference sequence). The DNA of the CDR3 is TGTGCCACCAGCAGGGACCTGGGGGACTATCGTCAGTTCTTC. It yields the protein CATSRDLGDYRQFF.

This sequence joins TRBV30 and TRBJ2-1; 11 bases match TRBD1. The germline V gene encodes CDR1 GTSNPN and CDR2 SVGIG (reference sequence). This CDR3 comprises 13 residues. V shed 2 bases, J shed 8 bases, and the junction held 2 bases outside the gene matches. The CDR3 DNA reads TGTGCCTGGAGTCGGACAGGGGGCGATGAGCAGTTCTTC. This gives the protein CAWSRTGGDEQFF. Full variable domain (outside the CDR3, taken from reference TRBV30 and TRBJ2-1): SQTIHQWPATLVQPVGSPLSLECTVEGTSNPNLYWYRQAAGRGLQLLFYSVGIGQISSEVPQNLSASRPQDRQFILSSKKLLLSDSGFYLCAWSRTGGDEQFFGPGTRLTVL.

The chain couples TRBV27 to TRBJ2-5; D uncertain. Germline V gives CDR1 MNHEY, CDR2 SMNVEV (reference sequence). V dropped 4 bases and J dropped 2 bases, with 14 bases sitting between them. The CDR3 covers 15 residues. Written as DNA, the CDR3 is TGTGCCAGCAGTTACCGAAGAAGGTCACAAGAGACCCAGTACTTC. Its translation: CASSYRRRSQETQYF.

The J gene is TRBJ2-7, the V gene TRBV2; D is undetermined. Trimming left V 1 base short and J 3 bases short, with 10 bases between. Germline V gene sequence: CDR1 SNHLY, CDR2 FYNNEI. This CDR3 has 14 residues. The CDR3, as DNA: TGTGCCAGCAGTGAAGGTTCGGAATTCTACGAGCAGTACTTC. Amino acid sequence: CASSEGSEFYEQYF.

The chain employs TRBV7-9 and TRBJ2-1, with TRBD1 matching over 7 bases. Looked up from germline, CDR1 is SEHNR and CDR2 is FQNEAQ (reference sequence). The CDR3 has 14 residues. V shed 4 bases and J 8 bases; nucleotides not matched to a gene: 8. Here the CDR3 reads CASSYFYRGDEQFF. The CDR3 nucleotides read TGTGCCAGCAGCTACTTTTACAGGGGCGATGAGCAGTTCTTC.

This rearrangement joins TRBV28 to TRBJ2-7; a possible D gene is TRBD1 (5 bases). Germline V lookup: CDR1 MDHEN, CDR2 SYDVKM. Trimming pared 2 bases from V and 4 bases from J, leaving 18 bases between. The CDR3 covers 16 residues. The CDR3 protein is CASSLVVGDRGYEQYF. CDR3 nucleotides: TGTGCCAGCAGTTTAGTAGTTGGAGACAGAGGATACGAGCAGTACTTC.

The chain links TRBV2 to TRBJ2-7; TRBD1 matches 7 bases. Per the germline V gene, CDR1 is SNHLY and CDR2 is FYNNEI. The CDR3 has 16 amino acids. V lost 9 bases, J lost 0 bases, and 14 bases stayed unmatched. The CDR3: CASVTGRTGVSYEQYF. CDR3 bases: TGTGCCAGTGTGACGGGTAGGACAGGAGTCTCCTACGAGCAGTACTTC.

V and J are TRBV6-1 and TRBJ2-7, with 7 bases aligning to TRBD2. With V trimmed by 4 bases and J by 4 bases, 1 base remained unmatched. Germline-derived CDR1 and CDR2 are MNHNS and SASEGT. This CDR3 has 12 amino acids. This chain's CDR3 is CASSGGGYEQYF. DNA of the CDR3: TGTGCCAGCAGTGGGGGGGGGTACGAGCAGTACTTC.

Concerning this clone: Within the sample, other DNA sequences also encode this same CDR3. This chain joins TRBV6-5 and TRBJ1-5; the match to TRBD1 covers 8 bases. After removal of 5 bases from V and 1 base from J, the junction contained 4 bases not matched to a gene. Germline V gene lookup returns CDR1 MNHEY and CDR2 SVGAGI. The CDR3 spans 15 residues. The CDR3 bases are TGTGCCAGCAGTCCGACAGGGGCGAGCAATCAGCCCCAGCATTTT. Protein sequence: CASSPTGASNQPQHF.

This sequence joins TRBV27 and TRBJ2-7; 7 bases match TRBD2. The CDR3 runs to 16 residues. Germline CDR1 MNHEY, CDR2 SMNVEV (reference sequence). J lost 2 bases, V lost 5 bases, and 12 bases had no gene match. The CDR3 here is CASSPSYVTSAYEQYF. For the CDR3, the DNA is TGTGCCAGCAGTCCCTCTTACGTAACTAGCGCCTACGAGCAGTACTTC.

Of note for this clone: The sample holds other DNA sequences that translate to the same CDR3. The rearrangement links TRBV27 to TRBJ2-1; no clear D gene. The CDR3 length is 12 residues. Germline V gene sequence: CDR1 MNHEY, CDR2 SMNVEV (reference sequence). V was shortened by 2 bases and J by 5 bases, with 4 bases between the two germline ends. DNA for the CDR3: TGTGCCAGCAGTTTAGGTAACAATGAGCAGTTCTTC. Translated, it gives CASSLGNNEQFF.

This rearrangement joins TRBV5-1 to TRBJ2-7, with D tentatively TRBD1 (5 bases). The V gene's germline CDR1 is SGHRS and CDR2 YFSETQ. Trimming removed 4 bases from V and 5 bases from J, with 22 bases in between. The CDR3 spans 16 residues. The CDR3 is CASSGLQGRFKDEQYF. The DNA for the CDR3 is TGCGCCAGCAGCGGGTTGCAGGGCCGTTTCAAGGACGAGCAGTACTTC.

Here the CDR3 DNA reads TGTGCCAGCAGCTTAATCCCTAGCGGGAGTTACAATGAGCAGTTCTTC. Its translation is CASSLIPSGSYNEQFF. V and J are TRBV7-9 and TRBJ2-1, with TRBD2 identical over 10 bases. Germline CDR1 and CDR2: SEHNR and FQNEAQ (reference sequence). The CDR3 consists of 16 residues. The trim removed 2 bases at V and 4 bases at J, leaving 5 bases unmatched.